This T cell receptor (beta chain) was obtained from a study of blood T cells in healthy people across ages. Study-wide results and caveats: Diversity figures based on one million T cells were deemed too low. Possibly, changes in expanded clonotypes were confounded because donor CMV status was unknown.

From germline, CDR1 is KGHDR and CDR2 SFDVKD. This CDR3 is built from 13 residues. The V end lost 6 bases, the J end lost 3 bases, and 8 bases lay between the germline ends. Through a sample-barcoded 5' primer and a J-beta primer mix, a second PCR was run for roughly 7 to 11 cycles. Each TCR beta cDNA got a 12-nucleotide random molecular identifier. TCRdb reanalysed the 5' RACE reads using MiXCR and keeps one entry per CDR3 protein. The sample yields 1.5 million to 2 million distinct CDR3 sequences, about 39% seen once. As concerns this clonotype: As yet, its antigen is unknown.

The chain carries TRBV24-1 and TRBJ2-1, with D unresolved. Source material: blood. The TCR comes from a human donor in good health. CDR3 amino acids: CATSSPSYNEQFF. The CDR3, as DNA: TGTGCCACCAGTTCCCCAAGCTACAATGAGCAGTTCTTC.